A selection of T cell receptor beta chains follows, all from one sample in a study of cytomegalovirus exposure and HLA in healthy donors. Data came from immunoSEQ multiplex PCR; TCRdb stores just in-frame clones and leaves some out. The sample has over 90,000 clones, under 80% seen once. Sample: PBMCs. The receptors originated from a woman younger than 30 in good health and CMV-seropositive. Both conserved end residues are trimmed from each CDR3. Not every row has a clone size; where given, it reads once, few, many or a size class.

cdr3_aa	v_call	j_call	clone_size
ASSGQRRQGGNTEAF	TRBV10-1	TRBJ1-1	.
ASSLATGTPYNEQF	TRBV13	TRBJ2-1	.
ASSTGTAAYEQY	TRBV7-9	TRBJ2-7	.
ASNRDRGDEQY	TRBV2	TRBJ2-7	.
ASSPRQGEEAF	TRBV7-2	TRBJ1-1	few
ASSSDRGKGYEQY	TRBV5-4	TRBJ2-7	.
ASSRGGNGYT	TRBV5-6	TRBJ1-2	.
ASSQWILAGTGELF	TRBV4-3	TRBJ2-2	.
ASSRSQGRATEAF	TRBV5-1	TRBJ1-1	few
ASSTGTRGRDYEQY	TRBV9	TRBJ2-7	.
ASSLGDRVYNEQF	TRBV11-2	TRBJ2-1	once
ASSQTGLNQPQH	TRBV21-1	TRBJ1-5	once
ASSQASGGAAETQY	TRBV4-1	TRBJ2-5	.
ASRTWDREEETQY	TRBV19	TRBJ2-5	.
ASSQEWDIYYEQY	TRBV4-1	TRBJ2-7	.
AWSMTENQPQH	TRBV30	TRBJ1-5	.
ASLGVAGGLEQQY	TRBV28	TRBJ2-7	.
ANQGKPNYGYT	TRBV10-3	TRBJ1-2	.
ASSTDRNTEAF	TRBV7-7	TRBJ1-1	few
ASSVGGTGGFRETQY	TRBV9	TRBJ2-5	.
ASSSGPAGGYEQY	TRBV5-6	TRBJ2-7	.
ASSLEGKY	TRBV19	TRBJ2-7	.
ASSLGGGSSTNEKLF	TRBV21-1	TRBJ1-4	.
ASSSSTSGGGTDTQY	TRBV11-1	TRBJ2-3	.
ASRTLGPGANVLT	TRBV2	TRBJ2-6	few
ASSPGEAMTYEQY	TRBV9	TRBJ2-7	.
ASSFITDTQY	TRBV5-6	TRBJ2-3	.
ASSLGEGNQETQY	TRBV5-4	TRBJ2-5	.
ASSVELADQYEQY	TRBV9	TRBJ2-7	.
ASSLRLGERGGRGSTDTQY	TRBV7-3	TRBJ2-3	.
ASSWSGTGKGEQF	TRBV5-6	TRBJ2-1	once
ASSIQGSGYT	TRBV28	TRBJ1-2	.
ASSQDGTGGETGELF	TRBV4-3	TRBJ2-2	.
ASQSGPYEQY	TRBV5-4	TRBJ2-7	.
ASSLVQGLGNEKLF	TRBV7-9	TRBJ1-4	.
ATHSGEGTDTQY	TRBV5-1	TRBJ2-3	.
AISESGDRGIHEQY	TRBV10-3	TRBJ2-7	.
ASKITVDLVNSPLH	TRBV5-1	TRBJ1-6	.
ATNPPGGAYEQY	TRBV28	TRBJ2-7	few
ASSLLGNSYEQY	TRBV5-1	TRBJ2-7	once
ASSIPVAGKYEQF	TRBV21-1	TRBJ2-1	.
ASLLVGGFNYGYT	TRBV5-6	TRBJ1-2	.
ASSTLPGHTEAF	TRBV28	TRBJ1-1	.
ASSEGGGGETQY	TRBV25-1	TRBJ2-5	.
ASSPTFRTTLETQY	TRBV7-2	TRBJ2-5	.
ASSQEIRDTQY	TRBV14	TRBJ2-3	.
SVGTSSQGQF	TRBV29-1	TRBJ2-1	.
ASSNTLNEKLF	TRBV5-1	TRBJ1-4	.
ASSLGGTGGQRSYT	TRBV5-1	TRBJ1-2	.
ASSIRAGGSSYNEQF	TRBV19	TRBJ2-1	few
ASSLEGLRAGASYEQY	TRBV13	TRBJ2-7	few
AISESGEEKLF	TRBV10-3	TRBJ1-4	few
ASRRQGQGTYEQY	TRBV5-1	TRBJ2-7	.
ASSLSGRSLPEQY	TRBV7-2	TRBJ2-7	.
AISESNQGRGNTIY	TRBV10-3	TRBJ1-3	.
ASTEGGQGVEQY	TRBV28	TRBJ2-7	.
ASTPGVSNQPQH	TRBV10-2	TRBJ1-5	few
ASSRIAVPRDQGTQY	TRBV7-2	TRBJ2-5	.
ASSPSYSRGYEQY	TRBV27	TRBJ2-7	.